This entry concerns a single T cell receptor beta chain. In its sample, this clonotype was seen a few times. This receptor's antigen is unknown. Within one base of it there is no much larger clone, and no base qualities were kept. The data derive from a study of T cells after yellow fever vaccination (dated by TCRdb to about 2019). Broadly, across the study: The SMART-Seq v4 Ultra Low Input RNA kit was used to prepare libraries from fractions with low cell numbers. To follow T-cell clones before and after both primary and booster YFV17D yellow fever vaccination, bulk TCR alpha and beta repertoires underwent longitudinal sequencing. The cohort comprised two healthy male donors, one aged 18 to 29 and one aged 30 to 40 years. Blood was drawn at multiple timepoints before and after primary and secondary immunization, with bulk PBMC replicates and cell subsets isolated.

Explained via the paper, the treatment or condition label denotes: live attenuated yellow fever vaccine strain. PBMCs were isolated from peripheral blood using a standard Ficoll-Paque protocol. CD4 and CD8 T-cell fractions were isolated with Dynabeads CD4 and CD8 positive selection kits. RNA was extracted with TriZol from bulk PBMCs, CD4 and CD8 fractions, and dextramer-positive and dextramer-negative fractions. TCR cDNA was made using 5'RACE template switching, a step that added a universal primer site and unique molecular identifiers. Priming for cDNA synthesis came from both the TCR alpha and TCR beta constant segments. Libraries were amplified in two PCR steps, with sample barcodes and sequencing adapters added in the second step. Sequencing of libraries was performed on Illumina HiSeq 2500 (2x100 bp) or NovaSeq (2x150 bp). As for the authors' bioinformatics: MIGEC was used to demultiplex reads and collapse the reads into UMI consensus sequences, and MiXCR was used for V(D)J alignment. Using edgeR on replicate PBMC samples, clonotypes were called vaccine-responding if FDR was below 0.01 and the log2 fold change was above 5 up to day 15. CD4 or CD8 identity was assigned to each bulk clonotype according to whether the clonotype was present at higher abundance in the sequenced CD4 repertoire or the sequenced CD8 repertoire. TCRdb reworked the public reads: Q25 trimming with fastp, MiXCR clone assembly, productive beta chains retained. All rows with the same CDR3 protein become a single entry with the most common DNA and genes. TCRdb, rather than the study authors, made the V and J calls. The sample table records roughly 170,000 distinct CDR3 sequences; approximately 6.2% of these occur just once. Of the sample, roughly 3% falls within the top ten clones.

Here is what the overall study found, with its caveats: Computational filtering was needed because FACS-sorted repertoires could contain abundant contaminating clonotypes from the bulk population. A small share of clonotypes was detected in both CD4 and CD8 compartments, with the overlap likely arising from convergent recombination. After the booster, most clones that had expanded after primary vaccination were detected again (roughly 95% of CD4 and around 88% of CD8), suggesting broad maintenance of memory. Compared with the primary T-cell response, the secondary T-cell response was weaker but faster, peaking on day 5 rather than day 15. Because only a couple of donors were included in the study, the extent to which the findings can be generalized is limited.

From the cysteine up to the phenylalanine, the CDR3 has a length of 14 residues. This entry keeps only the CDR3 DNA: 42 bases, framed from base 1. Looking up the germline V gene yields CDR1 MNHEY and CDR2 SVGAGI. Trimming takes 2 bases off V and 4 bases off J; junction bases not matched to a gene: 5. Sequences were derived from CD4+ T cells sorted from PBMCs, sampled on the day of the first yellow fever vaccination. The sequence is built from TRBV6-5 and TRBJ2-7, and 7 junction bases match TRBD1. The TCR was taken from a man aged 18-30 years who received the YFV17D yellow fever vaccine. The CDR3 loop reads CASSYRDRLYEQYF. The DNA sequence is as follows: TGTGCCAGCAGTTACAGGGACAGACTATACGAGCAGTACTTC.